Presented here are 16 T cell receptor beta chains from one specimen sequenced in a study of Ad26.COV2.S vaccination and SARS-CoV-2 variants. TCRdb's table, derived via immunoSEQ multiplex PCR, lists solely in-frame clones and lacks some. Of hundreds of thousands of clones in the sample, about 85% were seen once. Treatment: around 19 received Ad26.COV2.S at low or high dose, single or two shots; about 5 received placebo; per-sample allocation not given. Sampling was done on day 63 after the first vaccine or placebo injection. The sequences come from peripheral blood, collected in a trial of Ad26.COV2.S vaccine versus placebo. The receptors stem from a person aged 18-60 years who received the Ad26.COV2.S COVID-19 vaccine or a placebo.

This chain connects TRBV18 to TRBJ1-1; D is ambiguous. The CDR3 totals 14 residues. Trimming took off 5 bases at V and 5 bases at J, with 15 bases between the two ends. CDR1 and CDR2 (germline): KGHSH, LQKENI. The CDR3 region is CASSGVLEFTEAFF. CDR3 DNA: TGTGCCAGCTCAGGGGTTCTGGAGTTTACTGAAGCTTTCTTT.

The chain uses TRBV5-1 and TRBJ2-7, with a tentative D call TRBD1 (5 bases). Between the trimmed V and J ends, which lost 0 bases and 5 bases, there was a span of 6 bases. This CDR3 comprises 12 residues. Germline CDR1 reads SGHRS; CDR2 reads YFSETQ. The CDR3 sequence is CASSLAGNEQYF. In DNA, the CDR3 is TGCGCCAGCAGCTTGGCAGGGAACGAGCAGTACTTC.

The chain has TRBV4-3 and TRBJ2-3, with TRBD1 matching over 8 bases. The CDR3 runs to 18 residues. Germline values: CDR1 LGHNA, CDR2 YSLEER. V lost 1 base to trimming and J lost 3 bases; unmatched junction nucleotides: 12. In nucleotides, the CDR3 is TGCGCCAGCAGCCAAGTCTTATTTCGAGGACAGGGAACAGATACGCAGTATTTT. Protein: CASSQVLFRGQGTDTQYF.

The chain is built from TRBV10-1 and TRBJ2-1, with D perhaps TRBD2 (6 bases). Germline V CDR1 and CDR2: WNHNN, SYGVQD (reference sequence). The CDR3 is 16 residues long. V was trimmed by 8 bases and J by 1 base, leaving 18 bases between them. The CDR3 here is CASGNSRAGSYNEQFF. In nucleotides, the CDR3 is TGCGCCAGCGGAAACTCGAGGGCGGGATCCTACAATGAGCAGTTCTTC.

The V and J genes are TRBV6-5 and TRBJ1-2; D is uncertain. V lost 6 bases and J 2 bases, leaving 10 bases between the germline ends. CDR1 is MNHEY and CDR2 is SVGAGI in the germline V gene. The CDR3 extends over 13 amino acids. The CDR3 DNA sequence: TGTGCCAGCAGGTCATCGGGAAACTATGGCTACACCTTC. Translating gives CASRSSGNYGYTF.

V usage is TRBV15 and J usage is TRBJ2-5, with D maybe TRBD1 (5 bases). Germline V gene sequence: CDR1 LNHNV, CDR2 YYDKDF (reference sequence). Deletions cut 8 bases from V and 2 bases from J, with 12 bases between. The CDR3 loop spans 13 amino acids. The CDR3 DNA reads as TGTGCCACCGGGGCGACGCATCAAGAGACCCAGTACTTC. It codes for CATGATHQETQYF.

The CDR3 region is CASSRGQKSTNEKLFF. The CDR3 DNA reads TGTGCCAGTAGTCGGGGACAGAAGTCAACTAATGAAAAACTGTTTTTT. The chain links TRBV19 to TRBJ1-4; 7 bases are shared with TRBD1. This CDR3 has 16 amino acids. CDR1 is LNHDA, CDR2 SQIVND, per germline (reference sequence). V lost 5 bases and J lost 0; bases outside the gene matches: 6.

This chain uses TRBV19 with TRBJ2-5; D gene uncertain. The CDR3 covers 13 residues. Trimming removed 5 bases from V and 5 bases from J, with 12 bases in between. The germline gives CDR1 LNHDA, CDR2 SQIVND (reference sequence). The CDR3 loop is CASSGMVRETQYF. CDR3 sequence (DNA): TGTGCCAGTAGTGGGATGGTAAGGGAGACCCAGTACTTC.

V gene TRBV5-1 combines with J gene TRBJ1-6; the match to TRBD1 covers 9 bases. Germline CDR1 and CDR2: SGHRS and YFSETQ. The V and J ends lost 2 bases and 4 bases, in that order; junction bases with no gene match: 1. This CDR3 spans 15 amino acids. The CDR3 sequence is CASSFDRGYNSPLHF. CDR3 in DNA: TGCGCCAGCAGCTTTGACAGGGGGTATAATTCACCCCTCCACTTT.

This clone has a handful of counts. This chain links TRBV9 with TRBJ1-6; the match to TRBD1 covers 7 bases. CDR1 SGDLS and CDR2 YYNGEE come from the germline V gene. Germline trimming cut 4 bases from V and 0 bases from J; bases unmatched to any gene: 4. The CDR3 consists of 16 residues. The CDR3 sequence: CASSLGQSSYNSPLHF. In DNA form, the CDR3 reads TGTGCCAGCAGCTTGGGACAGAGCTCCTATAATTCACCCCTCCACTTT. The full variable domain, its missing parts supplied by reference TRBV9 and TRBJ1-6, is DSGVTQTPKHLITATGQRVTLRCSPRSGDLSVYWYQQSLDQGLQFLIQYYNGEERAKGNILERFSAQQFPDLHSELNLSSLELGDSALYFCASSLGQSSYNSPLHFGNGTRLTVT.

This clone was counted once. CDR3 bases: TGCGCCAGCAGCCAACTTGGGACAGCCGGAGATACGCAGTATTTT. It translates to CASSQLGTAGDTQYF. This chain links TRBV4-1 with TRBJ2-3, with TRBD1 matching over 7 bases. CDR1 and CDR2 (germline): MGHRA, YSYEKL. Trimming cost V 2 bases and J 5 bases; bases outside gene matches: 7. The CDR3 totals 15 residues.

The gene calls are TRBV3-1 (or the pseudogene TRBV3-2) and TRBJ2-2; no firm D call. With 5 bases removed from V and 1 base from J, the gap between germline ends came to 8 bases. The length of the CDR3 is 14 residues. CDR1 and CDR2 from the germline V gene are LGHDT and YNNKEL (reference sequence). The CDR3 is CASSGELNTGELFF. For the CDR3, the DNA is TGTGCCAGCAGCGGGGAACTGAACACCGGGGAGCTGTTTTTT.

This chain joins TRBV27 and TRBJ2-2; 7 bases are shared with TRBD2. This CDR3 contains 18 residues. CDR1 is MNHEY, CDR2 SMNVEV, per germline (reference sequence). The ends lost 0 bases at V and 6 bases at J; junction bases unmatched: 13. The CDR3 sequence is CASSLSGLVGLRPGELFF. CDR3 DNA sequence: TGTGCCAGCAGTTTATCCGGACTAGTAGGATTGAGGCCCGGGGAGCTGTTTTTT.

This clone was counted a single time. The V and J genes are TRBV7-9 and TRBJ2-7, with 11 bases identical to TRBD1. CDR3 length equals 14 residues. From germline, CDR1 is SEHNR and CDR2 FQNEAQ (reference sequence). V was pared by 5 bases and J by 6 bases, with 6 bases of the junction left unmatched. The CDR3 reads CASSLGGQGGEQYF. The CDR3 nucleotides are TGTGCCAGCAGCCTAGGGGGACAGGGGGGCGAGCAGTACTTC.

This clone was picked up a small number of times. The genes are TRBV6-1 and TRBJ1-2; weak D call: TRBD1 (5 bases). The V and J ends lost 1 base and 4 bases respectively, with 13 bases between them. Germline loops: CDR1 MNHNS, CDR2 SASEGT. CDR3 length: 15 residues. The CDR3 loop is CASSEGQGPAYGYTF. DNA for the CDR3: TGTGCCAGCAGTGAAGGTCAGGGCCCGGCCTATGGCTACACCTTC.

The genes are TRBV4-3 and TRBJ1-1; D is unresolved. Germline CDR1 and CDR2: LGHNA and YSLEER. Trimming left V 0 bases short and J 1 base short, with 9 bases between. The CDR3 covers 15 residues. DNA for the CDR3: TGCGCCAGCAGCCAAGAAGACATACCGAACACTGAAGCTTTCTTT. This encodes CASSQEDIPNTEAFF.